Listed below are T cell receptor beta chains from one sample, sequenced in a study of blood T cell repertoires in COVID-19. Libraries were prepared by immunoSEQ multiplex PCR; TCRdb keeps only in-frame clonotypes and omits some of them. The table has 150,000 or so clones, about 86% seen once. The sample taken for sequencing was peripheral blood. The source is a man in his fifties or sixties with active or convalescent COVID-19. Both conserved end residues are part of each CDR3. The order of the fields is clone size, D gene, J gene, V gene, CDR3 protein, CDR3 DNA. D genes are given only for firm matches. Some rows have no size entry. The others give once, few or many, or a class for an expanded clone.

-,TRBD2,TRBJ2-1,TRBV5-1,CASSGLAGSPSNEQFF,TGCGCCAGCAGCGGACTAGCGGGGAGCCCCTCAAATGAGCAGTTCTTC
-,TRBD1,TRBJ1-1,TRBV11-3,CASSLLTGVDTEAFF,TGTGCCAGCAGCCTCCTGACAGGGGTGGACACTGAAGCTTTCTTT
-,TRBD1,TRBJ2-7,TRBV5-4,CARGGDPDRQPYEQYF,TGTGCCAGAGGAGGTGACCCGGACAGGCAGCCCTACGAGCAGTACTTC
-,TRBD1,TRBJ2-5,TRBV7-2,CASSLRQGEWETQYF,TGTGCCAGCAGCCTACGACAGGGCGAGTGGGAGACCCAGTACTTC
few,-,TRBJ2-7,TRBV2,CASSARQGSYEQYF,TGTGCCAGCAGTGCCCGCCAGGGATCCTACGAGCAGTACTTC
-,TRBD2,TRBJ2-2,TRBV27,CASTLGGLTSGGLNTGELFF,TGTGCCAGCACCCTAGGGGGCCTAACTAGCGGGGGGTTGAACACCGGGGAGCTGTTTTTT
-,TRBD2,TRBJ2-5,TRBV9,CASSVAGGRVPQETQYF,TGTGCCAGCAGCGTAGCTGGCGGGAGGGTACCCCAAGAGACCCAGTACTTC
once,TRBD2,TRBJ2-7,TRBV4-1,CASSQVYTSGYEQYF,TGCGCCAGCAGCCAAGTTTACACTAGCGGCTACGAGCAGTACTTC
-,-,TRBJ2-7,TRBV16,CASSPNLWGASPYEQYF,TGTGCCAGCAGCCCCAACTTGTGGGGCGCGAGCCCCTACGAGCAGTACTTC
-,TRBD2,TRBJ2-7,TRBV11-3,CASSRPKGGIAGGSYEQYF,TGTGCCAGCAGCCGTCCGAAAGGGGGAATAGCGGGAGGATCCTACGAGCAGTACTTC
-,-,TRBJ2-7,TRBV5-6,CASRGGPYEQYF,TGTGCCAGCAGGGGTGGGCCCTACGAGCAGTACTTC
few,-,TRBJ2-2,TRBV13,CASSLAFRATGELFF,TGTGCCAGCAGCTTAGCTTTCAGGGCCACCGGGGAGCTGTTTTTT
-,-,TRBJ2-7,TRBV11-2,CASSSRHLASYEQYF,TGTGCCAGCAGCTCCAGACACTTGGCCTCCTACGAGCAGTACTTC
-,-,TRBJ1-2,TRBV9,CASSLEGRAYGYTF,TGTGCCAGCAGCCTAGAGGGCAGGGCCTATGGCTACACCTTC
once,TRBD2,TRBJ2-1,TRBV5-8,CASSLRAGGPRNEQFF,TGTGCCAGCAGCTTGAGGGCGGGAGGGCCTCGAAATGAGCAGTTCTTC
-,TRBD2,TRBJ2-1,TRBV19,CASSRGRASYNEQFF,TGTGCCAGTAGCCGCGGGAGAGCTTCCTACAATGAGCAGTTCTTC